The TCR beta chain under discussion was sequenced for a study of blood T cell repertoires in COVID-19. The wider study: From T cells, B-cell-depleted T cells, or PBMCs came the material, which was cDNA or gDNA.

Authors' analysis steps: How many nucleated cells were present was estimated from reference gene primer amplification. Some clones are missing from TCRdb's copy, which holds only in-frame ones; the method was immunoSEQ multiplex PCR. V, J and clone size are taken as reported in that table, and D and trimming were inferred from the DNA itself. In the table there are some 200,000 clones, just under 85% of which are singletons. Germline V gene lookup returns CDR1 MNHEY and CDR2 SMNVEV (reference sequence). V was cut by 5 bases and J by 2 bases, with 10 bases left in between. The CDR3 runs to 13 residues.

The genes are TRBV27 and TRBJ2-7; unclear D gene. This receptor was obtained from a man aged 55-75 years with COVID-19, enrolled during active disease. The specimen sequenced was peripheral blood. This CDR3 reads CASSHGVAYEQYF. Here the CDR3 DNA reads TGTGCCAGCAGTCACGGAGTGGCCTACGAGCAGTACTTC.